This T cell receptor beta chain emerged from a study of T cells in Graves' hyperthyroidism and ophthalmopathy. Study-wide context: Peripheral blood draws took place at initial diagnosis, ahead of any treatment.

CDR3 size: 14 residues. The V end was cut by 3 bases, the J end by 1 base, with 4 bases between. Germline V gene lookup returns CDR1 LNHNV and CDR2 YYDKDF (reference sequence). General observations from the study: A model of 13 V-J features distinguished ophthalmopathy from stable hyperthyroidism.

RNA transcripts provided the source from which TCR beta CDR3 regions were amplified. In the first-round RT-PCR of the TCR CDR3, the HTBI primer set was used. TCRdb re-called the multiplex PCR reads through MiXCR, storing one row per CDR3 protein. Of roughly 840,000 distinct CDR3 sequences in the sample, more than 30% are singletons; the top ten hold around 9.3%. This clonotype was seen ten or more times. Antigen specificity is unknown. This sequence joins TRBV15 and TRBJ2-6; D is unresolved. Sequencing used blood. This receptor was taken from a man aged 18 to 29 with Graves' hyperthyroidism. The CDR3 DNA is TGTGCCACCAGCAGGAGATCTGGGGCCAACGTCCTGACTTTC. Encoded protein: CATSRRSGANVLTF. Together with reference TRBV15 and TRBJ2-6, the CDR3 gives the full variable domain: DAMVIQNPRYQVTQFGKPVTLSCSQTLNHNVMYWYQQKSSQAPKLLFHYYDKDFNNEADTPDNFQSRRPNTSFCFLDIRSPGLGDTAMYLCATSRRSGANVLTFGAGSRLTVL.